This T cell receptor beta chain was sequenced during a study of blood T cell repertoires in COVID-19. Here immunoSEQ multiplex PCR was the method, and the copy in TCRdb shows in-frame clones only, minus some. The table records 200,000 to 300,000 clones, about 87% of them present only once. The V end was cut by 8 bases, the J end by 8 bases, with 18 bases between. The length of the CDR3 is 13 residues. Germline CDR1 reads LNHDA; CDR2 reads SQIVND (reference sequence). The chain employs TRBV19 and TRBJ1-2, with D possibly TRBD1 on 6 matching bases. The sequence derives from a woman between 40 and 50 years old with acute or convalescent COVID-19. The source material was peripheral blood. CDR3 protein: CASDGGGADGYTF. In DNA, the CDR3 is TGTGCCAGTGATGGAGGGGGGGCGGACGGCTACACCTTC.